In its sample, the clone carrying this T cell receptor (beta chain) was seen once. This sample was taken from a study of blood T cell repertoires in COVID-19. In the study overall: The United States, Italy and Spain provided the acute and convalescent COVID-19 samples.

As handled by the study authors: Using reference gene primer amplification, nucleated cell counts were estimated. TCRdb keeps only in-frame clones here, not all; method: immunoSEQ multiplex PCR. V and J calls plus clone size are reproduced from that table; the DNA served to infer D and trimming. The sample includes 350,000 to 450,000 clones, approximately 90% of them seen just once. The V and J ends lost 7 bases and 5 bases respectively, with 11 bases between them. CDR3 length equals 12 residues. Per germline, CDR1 LNHDA and CDR2 SQIVND (reference sequence). The sequence derives from a middle-aged woman who had been exposed to COVID-19. Sequencing used PBMCs or T cells enriched from blood (not recorded which). The J gene is TRBJ1-1, the V gene TRBV19; tentative D call: TRBD1 (6 bases). The CDR3 sequence is CASTTGSTEAFF. As DNA, the CDR3 is TGTGCCAGTACCACAGGGAGTACTGAAGCTTTCTTT.